Following are 25 T cell receptor beta chains from one sample sequenced in a study of T-cell reconstitution after alpha-beta-depleted transplantation in children. The library targeted TCRbeta and was prepared with unique molecular identifiers. TCRdb used MiXCR to reprocess the PCR reads, holding one entry per CDR3 protein. The sample carries some 500,000 distinct CDR3 sequences, 18% recorded once. Sequences were derived from PBMCs from the stem cell graft donor, sampled from the stem cell graft. The receptors stem from a human donor who donated a stem cell graft to a child with acute lymphoblastic leukemia.

CDR3 region: CASSPLAKQSGELFF. The CDR3 region has the DNA TGTGCCAGCAGCCCTCTGGCGAAGCAATCCGGGGAGCTGTTTTTT. The chain links TRBV12-3 or TRBV12-4 to TRBJ2-2, with D uncertain. There are 15 residues in the CDR3. V dropped 6 bases and J dropped 6 bases, with 17 bases sitting between them.

The chain carries TRBV10-3 and TRBJ2-1, with TRBD1 matching over 8 bases. Per germline, CDR1 ENHRY and CDR2 SYGVKD. There are 13 residues in the CDR3. Trimming at V came to 4 bases and at J to 8 bases, leaving 4 bases not matched to a gene. CDR3 DNA: TGTGCCATCAGTGGTAACAGGGGGGATGAGCAGTTCTTC. It codes for CAISGNRGDEQFF.

The rearrangement uses TRBV24-1 and TRBJ2-6; 8 bases map to TRBD1. The CDR3 totals 17 residues. Trimming at V came to 5 bases and at J to 1 base, leaving 6 bases not matched to a gene. Germline CDR1 KGHDR, CDR2 SFDVKD. CDR3 region: CATSAQGAFSGANVLTF. In nucleotides, the CDR3 is TGTGCCACCAGTGCCCAGGGGGCGTTTTCTGGGGCCAACGTCCTGACTTTC.

This clonotype appeared a few times. The DNA of the CDR3 is TGCGCCAGCAGCCAGTGGGGCGGGAGAGCCTACGAGCAGTACTTC. It encodes CASSQWGGRAYEQYF. The rearrangement uses TRBV5-1 and TRBJ2-7; TRBD2 matches at 7 bases. V dropped 4 bases and J dropped 2; count of bases not matched to a gene: 9. Looked up from germline, CDR1 is SGHRS and CDR2 is YFSETQ. The CDR3 has 15 residues.

V and J are TRBV27 and TRBJ2-7; 7 positions agree with TRBD2. The CDR3 runs 13 residues. Germline trimming cut 5 bases from V and 4 bases from J; bases unmatched to any gene: 5. Germline loops: CDR1 MNHEY, CDR2 SMNVEV (reference sequence). The CDR3: CASSGDYLYEQYF. Written as DNA, the CDR3 is TGTGCCAGCAGTGGGGACTACCTATACGAGCAGTACTTC.

The CDR3 DNA follows: TGCAGTGCTGATGACTTATCGCGGCGGGCCGGGGAGCTGTTTTTT. Residues: CSADDLSRRAGELFF. The chain is built from TRBV20-1 and TRBJ2-2; D is possibly TRBD2 (5 bases). This CDR3 comprises 15 residues. The V gene's germline CDR1 is DFQATT and CDR2 SNEGSKA (reference sequence). V was trimmed by 5 bases and J by 6 bases, leaving 19 bases between them.

The rearrangement joins TRBV9 to TRBJ2-2; D might be TRBD2 (6 bases). Germline CDR1 and CDR2: SGDLS and YYNGEE. The CDR3 is 17 residues long. Trimming took off 0 bases at V and 4 bases at J, with 16 bases between the two ends. The CDR3 sequence: CASSVAPGGPVTGELFF. The CDR3 DNA is TGTGCCAGCAGCGTAGCCCCCGGAGGGCCGGTCACCGGGGAGCTGTTTTTT.

In its sample, this clonotype was seen a few times. The chain employs TRBV27 and TRBJ2-7, with D maybe TRBD2 (5 bases). Germline V gene data show CDR1 as MNHEY and CDR2 as SMNVEV (reference sequence). CDR3 size: 14 residues. The ends were cut back, 0 bases at V and 4 bases at J, with 10 bases in the middle. CDR3 nucleotides: TGTGCCAGCAGTTTATCTTACGGGGTGTACGAGCAGTACTTC. Translation: CASSLSYGVYEQYF.

Only a few counts were recorded for this clonotype. The rearrangement links TRBV10-3 to TRBJ2-5; D unclear. Germline CDR1 ENHRY, CDR2 SYGVKD. This CDR3 region has 14 residues. With 3 bases removed from V and 4 bases from J, the gap between germline ends came to 12 bases. CDR3 sequence: CAISDSHGIETQYF. Here the CDR3 DNA reads TGTGCCATCAGTGACTCTCACGGTATAGAGACCCAGTACTTC.

The sample holds a few counts of this clonotype. The chain carries TRBV25-1 and TRBJ1-1; D perhaps matches TRBD1 (5 bases). This CDR3 comprises 14 residues. V dropped 1 base and J dropped 5 bases, with 11 bases sitting between them. CDR1 is MGHDK, CDR2 SYGVNS, per germline. In DNA form, the CDR3 reads TGTGCCAGCAGTGAATTTCGGGGGGAGACTGAAGCTTTCTTT. It is translated as CASSEFRGETEAFF.

This clonotype was detected only a few times. The chain carries TRBV9 and TRBJ1-1; TRBD1 is a possible D gene (5 bases). V lost 0 bases and J lost 7, with 13 bases in between. CDR1 is SGDLS and CDR2 is YYNGEE in the germline V gene. The CDR3 is 14 residues long. The CDR3 protein is CASSVGGATDEAFF. The CDR3 nucleotides are TGTGCCAGCAGCGTAGGCGGGGCGACGGATGAAGCTTTCTTT.

Here the CDR3 DNA reads TGTGCCAGCAGCCAAGGACAGAGACCCCTCCACTTT. This encodes CASSQGQRPLHF. The rearrangement joins TRBV3-1 to TRBJ1-6, with D possibly being TRBD1 (5 bases). The CDR3 has 12 amino acids. Trimming removed 1 base from V and 12 bases from J, with 7 bases in between. Per germline, CDR1 LGHDT and CDR2 YNNKEL (reference sequence).

This clonotype appeared a few times. V and J are TRBV5-1 and TRBJ2-3; unclear D gene. This CDR3 is built from 14 residues. V gave up 4 bases and J gave up 4 bases, with 13 bases separating them. Per germline, CDR1 SGHRS and CDR2 YFSETQ. CDR3 sequence reads: CASSLPTGADTQYF. CDR3 in DNA: TGCGCCAGCAGCCTCCCTACTGGGGCAGATACGCAGTATTTT.

The chain combines TRBV19 with TRBJ2-1; 11 bases agree with TRBD2. Germline trimming cut 4 bases from V and 2 bases from J; bases unmatched to any gene: 7. This CDR3 is 17 amino acids long. The germline CDR1 and CDR2 sequences are LNHDA and SQIVND (reference sequence). CDR3 in amino acids: CASSRASGRSTYNEQFF. Written as DNA, the CDR3 is TGTGCCAGTAGTAGGGCTAGCGGGAGGAGCACCTACAATGAGCAGTTCTTC.

This sequence joins TRBV9 and TRBJ2-2, with 8 positions matching TRBD1. The CDR3 extends over 16 amino acids. V shed 3 bases and J 5 bases; nucleotides not matched to a gene: 9. Germline V gene lookup returns CDR1 SGDLS and CDR2 YYNGEE. CDR3 sequence reads: CASSAGGTGPTGELFF. The CDR3 DNA reads TGTGCCAGCAGCGCAGGGGGGACAGGTCCTACCGGGGAGCTGTTTTTT.

This chain uses TRBV12-3 or TRBV12-4 with TRBJ2-1, with 9 bases identical to TRBD1. V was pared by 6 bases and J by 3 bases, with 12 bases of the junction left unmatched. This CDR3 has 17 amino acids. The CDR3 sequence is CASRRDRDPLYYNEQFF. The CDR3 DNA reads TGTGCCAGCAGACGGGACAGGGACCCACTTTACTACAATGAGCAGTTCTTC.

The gene calls are TRBV20-1 and TRBJ2-1; TRBD2 agrees at 7 bases. The germline V gene has CDR1 DFQATT and CDR2 SNEGSKA (reference sequence). With V trimmed by 3 bases and J by 3 bases, 11 bases remained unmatched. The length of the CDR3 is 16 residues. CDR3 nucleotides: TGCAGTGCTAGGGTCTCAAGCGGGAAAGACTACAATGAGCAGTTCTTC. This gives the protein CSARVSSGKDYNEQFF.

This clonotype was counted a few times. The chain combines TRBV6-2 or TRBV6-3 with TRBJ2-7; D perhaps matches TRBD2 (6 bases). The CDR3 sequence is 16 residues long. V lost 5 bases, J lost 3 bases, and 20 bases lay in between. Germline CDR1 is MNHEY and CDR2 is SVGEGT. In DNA, the CDR3 is TGTGCCAGCAGTCTCGATCGACTAGGGAGACACTACGAGCAGTACTTC. Protein product: CASSLDRLGRHYEQYF.

The chain uses TRBV29-1 and TRBJ2-2; the D gene is possibly TRBD2 (6 bases). The CDR3 consists of 13 residues. Trimming removed 4 bases from V and 5 bases from J, with 11 bases in between. Germline values: CDR1 SQVTM, CDR2 ANQGSEA. CDR3 region: CSVVYGRTGELFF. Here the CDR3 DNA reads TGCAGCGTTGTATATGGGAGGACCGGGGAGCTGTTTTTT.

The chain joins TRBV18 to TRBJ1-2; the D gene is possibly TRBD1 (5 bases). V was trimmed by 2 bases and J by 8 bases, leaving 12 bases between them. Germline V gene data show CDR1 as KGHSH and CDR2 as LQKENI. This CDR3 contains 13 residues. The CDR3 region is CASSPTRQPGYTF. As DNA, the CDR3 is TGTGCCAGCTCACCAACCCGACAGCCAGGCTACACCTTC.

This clonotype came up a few times. This chain uses TRBV7-9 with TRBJ1-1; D remains unclear. The CDR3 contains 14 residues. V gave up 6 bases and J gave up 4 bases, with 15 bases separating them. The germline V gene encodes CDR1 SEHNR and CDR2 FQNEAQ (reference sequence). The CDR3, as DNA: TGTGCCAGCAGTTACTTAAGCGGGAGCACTGAAGCTTTCTTT. Amino acids: CASSYLSGSTEAFF. The full variable domain, in which reference TRBV7-9 and TRBJ1-1 provide the parts outside the CDR3, is DTGVSQNPRHKITKRGQNVTFRCDPISEHNRLYWYRQTLGQGPEFLTYFQNEAQLEKSRLLSDRFSAERPKGSFSTLEIQRTEQGDSAMYLCASSYLSGSTEAFFGQGTRLTVV.

This clonotype occurred a few times. V is TRBV20-1 and J is TRBJ2-7; TRBD1 matches at 8 bases. Germline V gives CDR1 DFQATT, CDR2 SNEGSKA (reference sequence). The CDR3 covers 14 residues. V shed 4 bases and J 6 bases; nucleotides not matched to a gene: 11. CDR3 in amino acids: CSANPWTGKGEQYF. DNA of the CDR3: TGCAGTGCTAACCCTTGGACAGGGAAGGGCGAGCAGTACTTC.

V and J are TRBV7-9 and TRBJ2-2, with D perhaps matching TRBD1 (5 bases). The V end was cut by 5 bases, the J end by 7 bases, with 8 bases between. The CDR3 contains 12 residues. Germline CDR1 and CDR2: SEHNR and FQNEAQ (reference sequence). CDR3 in DNA: TGTGCCAGCAGCCGGACAAACGGGGAGCTGTTTTTT. The encoded protein is CASSRTNGELFF. Together with reference TRBV7-9 and TRBJ2-2, the CDR3 gives the full variable domain: DTGVSQNPRHKITKRGQNVTFRCDPISEHNRLYWYRQTLGQGPEFLTYFQNEAQLEKSRLLSDRFSAERPKGSFSTLEIQRTEQGDSAMYLCASSRTNGELFFGEGSRLTVL.

This chain joins TRBV12-5 and TRBJ1-2; a weak D match, TRBD1 (5 bases). V was clipped by 6 bases and J by 4 bases, with 15 bases between them. The germline V gene encodes CDR1 LGHNT and CDR2 FRNRAP. This CDR3 has 14 amino acids. The CDR3 bases are TGTGCTAGTGGCCCTCAGGGCGGGGGCTATGGCTACACCTTC. Residues: CASGPQGGGYGYTF.

V usage is TRBV7-9 and J usage is TRBJ2-2, with D perhaps given as TRBD1 or TRBD2 (5 bases each). The ends were cut back, 2 bases at V and 6 bases at J, with 13 bases in the middle. The CDR3 runs to 15 residues. Germline V gene data show CDR1 as SEHNR and CDR2 as FQNEAQ (reference sequence). The CDR3 DNA reads as TGTGCCAGCAGCTTAACGGGGATGGGGCCCGGGGAGCTGTTTTTT. This codes for CASSLTGMGPGELFF.